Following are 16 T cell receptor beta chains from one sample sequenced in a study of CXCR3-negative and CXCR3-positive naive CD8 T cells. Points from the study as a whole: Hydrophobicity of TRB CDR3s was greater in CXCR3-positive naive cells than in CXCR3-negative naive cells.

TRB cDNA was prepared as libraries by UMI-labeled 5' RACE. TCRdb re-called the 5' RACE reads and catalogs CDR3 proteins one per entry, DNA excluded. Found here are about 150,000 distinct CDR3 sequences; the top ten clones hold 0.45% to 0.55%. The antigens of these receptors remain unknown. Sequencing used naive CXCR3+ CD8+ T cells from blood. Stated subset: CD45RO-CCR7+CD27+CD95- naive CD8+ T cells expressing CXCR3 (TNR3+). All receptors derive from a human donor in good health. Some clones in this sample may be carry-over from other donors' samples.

The CDR3 loop is CASSFIGDEQYF. The chain combines TRBV5-1 with TRBJ2-7. The germline V gene has CDR1 SGHRS and CDR2 YFSETQ. CDR3 length: 12 residues.

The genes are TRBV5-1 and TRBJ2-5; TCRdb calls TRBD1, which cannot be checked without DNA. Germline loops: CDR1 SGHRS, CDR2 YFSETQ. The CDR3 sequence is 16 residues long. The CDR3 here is CASSGKETPSQETQYF.

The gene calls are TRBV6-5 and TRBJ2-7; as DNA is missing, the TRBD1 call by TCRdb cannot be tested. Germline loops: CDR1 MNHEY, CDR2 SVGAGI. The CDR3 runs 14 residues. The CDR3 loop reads CASSPHRGIYEQYF.

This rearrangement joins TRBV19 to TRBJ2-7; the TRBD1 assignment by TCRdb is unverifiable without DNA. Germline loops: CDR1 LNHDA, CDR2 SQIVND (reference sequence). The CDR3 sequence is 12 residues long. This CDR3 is CASGTGGNEQYF.

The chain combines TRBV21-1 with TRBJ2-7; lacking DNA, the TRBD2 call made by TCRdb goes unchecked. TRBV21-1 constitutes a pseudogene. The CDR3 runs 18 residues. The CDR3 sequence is CASSKALTLAGNSYEQYF.

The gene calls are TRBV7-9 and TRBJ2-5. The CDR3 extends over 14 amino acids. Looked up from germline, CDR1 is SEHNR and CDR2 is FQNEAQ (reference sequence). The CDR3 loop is CASSPEGTLGAQYF. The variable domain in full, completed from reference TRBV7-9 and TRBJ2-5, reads DTGVSQNPRHKITKRGQNVTFRCDPISEHNRLYWYRQTLGQGPEFLTYFQNEAQLEKSRLLSDRFSAERPKGSFSTLEIQRTEQGDSAMYLCASSPEGTLGAQYFGPGTRLLVL.

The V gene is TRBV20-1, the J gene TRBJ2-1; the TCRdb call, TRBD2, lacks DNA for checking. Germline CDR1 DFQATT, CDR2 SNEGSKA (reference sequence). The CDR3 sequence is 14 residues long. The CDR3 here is CSARGLAGDNEQFF.

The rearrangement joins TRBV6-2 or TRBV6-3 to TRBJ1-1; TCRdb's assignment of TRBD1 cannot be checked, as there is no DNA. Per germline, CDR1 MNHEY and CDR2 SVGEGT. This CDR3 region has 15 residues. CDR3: CASSYGRGLNTEAFF.

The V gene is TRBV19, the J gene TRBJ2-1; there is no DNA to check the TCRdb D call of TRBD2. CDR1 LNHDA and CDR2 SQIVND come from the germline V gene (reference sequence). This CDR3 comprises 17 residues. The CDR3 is CASSMAAGLSSYNEQFF.

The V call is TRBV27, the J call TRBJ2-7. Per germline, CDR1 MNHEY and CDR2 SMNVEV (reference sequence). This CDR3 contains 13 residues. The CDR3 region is CASSLSWSGEQYF.

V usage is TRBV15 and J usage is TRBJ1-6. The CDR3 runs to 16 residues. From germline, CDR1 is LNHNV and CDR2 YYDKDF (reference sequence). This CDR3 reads CATSRGSSSYNSPLHF.

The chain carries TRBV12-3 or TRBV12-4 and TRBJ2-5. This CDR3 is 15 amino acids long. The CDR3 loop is CASSLELGREETQYF.

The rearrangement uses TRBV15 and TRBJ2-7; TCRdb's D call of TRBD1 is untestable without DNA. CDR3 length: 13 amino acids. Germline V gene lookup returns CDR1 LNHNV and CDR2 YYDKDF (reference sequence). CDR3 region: CATSRVLALEQYF.

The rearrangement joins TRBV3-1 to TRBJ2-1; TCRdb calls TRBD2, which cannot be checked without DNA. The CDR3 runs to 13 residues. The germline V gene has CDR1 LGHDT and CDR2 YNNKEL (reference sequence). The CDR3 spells CASSLSPSGEQFF.

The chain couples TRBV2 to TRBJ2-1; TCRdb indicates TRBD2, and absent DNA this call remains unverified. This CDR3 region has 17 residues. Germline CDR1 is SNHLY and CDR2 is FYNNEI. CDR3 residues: CASSEGRAAPHYNEQFF.

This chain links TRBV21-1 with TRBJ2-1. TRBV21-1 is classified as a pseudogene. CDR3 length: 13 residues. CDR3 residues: CARRSRTYNEQFF.